This paragraph covers one T cell receptor beta chain sequence. Its target is unknown. This sample was taken from a study of T cell responses to AZD1222 COVID-19 vaccine. Findings of the study overall: Donors were mostly white British, more females; clonal diversity possibly underestimated. Increases in Spike-specific TCR breadth and depth were seen after two AZD1222 doses. Repertoire sampling occurred only after the peak T cell response. Spike-wide coverage was observed for vaccine-associated CD4 TCRs, with dominant responses at 160-218 and 743-854.

The V gene's germline CDR1 is LNHDA and CDR2 SQIVND (reference sequence). This CDR3 has 14 residues. The V end lost 1 base, the J end lost 2 bases, and 8 bases lay between the germline ends. The table came from immunoSEQ multiplex PCR; TCRdb's copy has only in-frame clones and leaves some out. The sample lists some 200,000 clones, around 93% occurring once. Source: peripheral blood, taken 28 days after the second AZD1222 dose. The chain employs TRBV19 and TRBJ1-2; D unresolved. The clonotype originates from an adult who received the AZD1222 COVID-19 vaccine. CDR3 nucleotides: TGTGCCAGTAGTATAGGGGATCTGAACTATGGCTACACCTTC. This gives the protein CASSIGDLNYGYTF.